A single sample is the source of the 28 T cell receptor beta chains below, sequenced in a study of T cell changes during pregnancy in multiple sclerosis. Sequencing used immunoSEQ multiplex PCR; TCRdb keeps in-frame clones, though not all of them. The sample contains tens of thousands of clones, 90% to 95% of which appear only once. Source: CD4+ T cells from peripheral blood mononuclear cells, taken in the third trimester of pregnancy. These receptor sequences come from a female donor in good health, enrolled as a control in a pregnancy study.

This clone was counted a few times. The rearrangement joins TRBV10-3 to TRBJ2-7; D might be TRBD2 (6 bases). CDR1 ENHRY and CDR2 SYGVKD come from the germline V gene. The V end was cut by 10 bases, the J end by 1 base, with 8 bases between. The CDR3 length is 11 residues. The CDR3 bases are TGTGCCACGACTAGTTCCTACGAGCAGTACTTC. Its protein product is CATTSSYEQYF.

The V and J genes are TRBV30 and TRBJ1-1; TRBD1 might be the D (5 bases). The CDR3 totals 11 residues. V shed 0 bases and J shed 8 bases, with 7 bases lying between them. Germline CDR1 is GTSNPN and CDR2 is SVGIG (reference sequence). The CDR3: CAWSVRVEAFF. CDR3 nucleotides: TGTGCCTGGAGTGTCAGGGTAGAAGCTTTCTTT. The variable domain in full, with the rest retrieved from reference TRBV30 and TRBJ1-1, is SQTIHQWPATLVQPVGSPLSLECTVEGTSNPNLYWYRQAAGRGLQLLFYSVGIGQISSEVPQNLSASRPQDRQFILSSKKLLLSDSGFYLCAWSVRVEAFFGQGTRLTVV.

As concerns this clone: At one end, the junction sequence differs from germline, possibly due to a read error. V usage is TRBV7-7 and J usage is TRBJ2-2; TRBD1 aligns across 10 bases. The CDR3 loop spans 15 amino acids. Germline loops: CDR1 SSHAT, CDR2 FNYEAQ (reference sequence). CDR3 sequence: CASSSGTGDTGELFF. The DNA for the CDR3 is TGTGCTAGCAGTTCCGGGACAGGGGATACCGGGGAGCTGTTTTTT.

This sequence joins TRBV18 and TRBJ1-3; possible D gene TRBD1, 6 bases. The CDR3 runs 12 residues. With 3 bases removed from V and 8 bases from J, the gap between germline ends came to 8 bases. Germline V gene lookup returns CDR1 KGHSH and CDR2 LQKENI. The chain's CDR3 is CASSPGQHTIYF. CDR3 nucleotide sequence: TGTGCCAGCTCACCTGGACAGCACACCATATATTTT.

The J gene is TRBJ2-7, the V gene TRBV25-1; no clear D. Trimming left V 1 base short and J 1 base short, with 14 bases between. In germline, CDR1 is MGHDK, CDR2 SYGVNS. CDR3 length: 16 residues. CDR3 residues: CASSELGTEPSYEQYF. CDR3 sequence (DNA): TGTGCCAGCAGTGAATTAGGTACAGAGCCTTCCTACGAGCAGTACTTC.

CDR3: CASSLEQNNYGYTF. The CDR3 DNA sequence: TGTGCCAGCAGCTTAGAACAGAATAACTATGGCTACACCTTC. The V call is TRBV7-2, the J call TRBJ1-2, with unresolved D. Germline CDR1 and CDR2: SGHTA and FQGNSA. CDR3 length equals 14 residues. Trimming removed 1 base at V and 1 base at J, with 7 bases between.

This clone has only one observation. This chain uses TRBV18 with TRBJ2-7, with D possibly being TRBD2 (6 bases). The CDR3 runs 12 residues. V lost 4 bases to trimming and J lost 7 bases, with 11 bases between them. Germline values: CDR1 KGHSH, CDR2 LQKENI. The CDR3 DNA follows: TGTGCCAGCTCACAGGGGAGGAAAGAGCAGTACTTC. Its translation is CASSQGRKEQYF.

The rearrangement links TRBV29-1 to TRBJ2-5; the match to TRBD2 covers 7 bases. The trim removed 5 bases at V and 3 bases at J, leaving 9 bases unmatched. CDR1 and CDR2 (germline): SQVTM, ANQGSEA. The CDR3 loop spans 14 amino acids. CDR3 amino acids: CSVRPGTIKETQYF. The CDR3 nucleotides read TGCAGCGTTCGACCTGGGACTATAAAAGAGACCCAGTACTTC.

The V and J genes are TRBV27 and TRBJ1-1; 7 nucleotides line up with TRBD1. This CDR3 has 17 amino acids. Germline trimming cut 6 bases from V and 0 bases from J; bases unmatched to any gene: 13. The V gene's germline CDR1 is MNHEY and CDR2 SMNVEV (reference sequence). CDR3 in amino acids: CASRLRVTGQLNTEAFF. CDR3 bases: TGTGCCAGCAGGTTACGGGTGACAGGGCAATTGAACACTGAAGCTTTCTTT.

The gene calls are TRBV4-3 and TRBJ1-2; 8 nucleotides agree with TRBD1. J was trimmed by 6 bases and V by 4 bases; bases with no gene match: 13. This CDR3 is 16 amino acids long. CDR1 is LGHNA and CDR2 is YSLEER in the germline V gene. CDR3: CASSREATGGYHGYTF. CDR3 coding DNA: TGCGCCAGCAGCCGGGAGGCTACAGGGGGTTATCATGGCTACACCTTC.

The chain combines TRBV7-6 with TRBJ2-7; a weak D match, TRBD1 (6 bases). Trimming took off 4 bases at V and 6 bases at J, with 13 bases between the two ends. The CDR3 loop spans 13 amino acids. CDR1 and CDR2 from the germline V gene are SGHVS and FNYEAQ. Written as DNA, the CDR3 is TGTGCCAGCAGCTCAGAGACAGGTACCGAGCAGTACTTC. It yields the protein CASSSETGTEQYF.

The rearrangement joins TRBV4-2 to TRBJ1-1, with D possibly TRBD1 on 5 matching bases. In germline, CDR1 is LGHNA, CDR2 YNFKEQ. The V end was cut by 4 bases, the J end by 5 bases, with 29 bases between. This CDR3 comprises 19 residues. CDR3 DNA: TGTGCCAGCAGCCCTCATGGGCGGAGGGGTTCAGTCGTTAGAACTGAAGCTTTCTTT. Translated: CASSPHGRRGSVVRTEAFF.

The rearrangement links TRBV7-2 to TRBJ2-7; possibly TRBD2 for D (6 bases). V was shortened by 5 bases and J by 0 bases, with 11 bases between the two germline ends. CDR1 is SGHTA, CDR2 FQGNSA, per germline. This CDR3 has 14 residues. CDR3 protein: CASSRDSYSYEQYF. CDR3 nucleotides: TGTGCCAGCAGCCGGGACTCGTACTCCTACGAGCAGTACTTC.

V and J are TRBV2 and TRBJ2-2, with 13 positions matching TRBD2. V was pared by 9 bases and J by 4 bases, with 2 bases of the junction left unmatched. CDR1 is SNHLY and CDR2 is FYNNEI in the germline V gene. The CDR3 contains 14 residues. Written as DNA, the CDR3 is TGTGCCAGTCGGACTAGCGGGGGCACCGGGGAGCTGTTTTTT. As protein: CASRTSGGTGELFF.

The chain has TRBV25-1 and TRBJ1-2; 12 bases agree with TRBD1. The CDR3 consists of 17 residues. Germline V gene lookup returns CDR1 MGHDK and CDR2 SYGVNS. The V segment lost 3 bases and the J segment 1 base; nucleotides outside the gene matches: 6. The CDR3 sequence is CASSDPGQGAGNYGYTF. CDR3 nucleotides: TGTGCCAGCAGTGATCCGGGACAGGGGGCGGGTAACTATGGCTACACCTTC.

The V call is TRBV30, the J call TRBJ2-3, with D tentatively TRBD1 (6 bases). Germline V gene data show CDR1 as GTSNPN and CDR2 as SVGIG (reference sequence). The CDR3 consists of 14 residues. Trimming cost V 0 bases and J 8 bases, with 15 bases left between them. The CDR3 spells CAWSVLGARGTQYF. DNA of the CDR3: TGTGCCTGGAGTGTACTGGGGGCACGAGGTACGCAGTATTTT. Combining the CDR3 with reference TRBV30 and TRBJ2-3 gives the whole variable domain SQTIHQWPATLVQPVGSPLSLECTVEGTSNPNLYWYRQAAGRGLQLLFYSVGIGQISSEVPQNLSASRPQDRQFILSSKKLLLSDSGFYLCAWSVLGARGTQYFGPGTRLTVL.

This clone has just a few counts. This rearrangement joins TRBV11-2 to TRBJ1-1, with a weak D call TRBD1 (5 bases). Trimming took off 3 bases at V and 0 bases at J, with 8 bases between the two ends. This CDR3 comprises 14 residues. Germline CDR1 and CDR2: SGHAT and FQNNGV. The CDR3 DNA reads as TGTGCCAGCAGCTTTTCGGGGGTGAACACTGAAGCTTTCTTT. Protein sequence: CASSFSGVNTEAFF.

V and J are TRBV4-2 and TRBJ1-4; 11 nucleotides agree with TRBD1. CDR3 length equals 16 residues. CDR1 is LGHNA and CDR2 is YNFKEQ in the germline V gene. J lost 7 bases, V lost 0 bases, and 4 bases had no gene match. The CDR3 region is CASSQDSGTGGEKLFF. The CDR3 nucleotides are TGTGCCAGCAGCCAAGATTCCGGGACAGGGGGTGAAAAACTGTTTTTT.

The chain uses TRBV19 and TRBJ1-1; 9 positions match TRBD1. Germline assignment: CDR1 LNHDA and CDR2 SQIVND (reference sequence). The CDR3 is 16 amino acids. The V and J ends lost 6 bases and 0 bases, in that order; junction bases with no gene match: 8. CDR3 coding DNA: TGTGCCAGTAGCTACGGCGGGACAGGGATGAACACTGAAGCTTTCTTT. Its protein is CASSYGGTGMNTEAFF.

The chain joins TRBV2 to TRBJ2-7, with a weak D call TRBD1 (5 bases). With 8 bases removed from V and 6 bases from J, the gap between germline ends came to 14 bases. The germline gives CDR1 SNHLY, CDR2 FYNNEI. The CDR3 spans 12 residues. DNA of the CDR3: TGTGCCAGCCAAGACAGCTTAGGCGAGCAGTACTTC. It codes for CASQDSLGEQYF.

The chain couples TRBV7-2 to TRBJ2-3, with D possibly matching TRBD1 (5 bases). There are 16 residues in the CDR3. V was pared by 0 bases and J by 1 base, with 11 bases between. Germline CDR1 and CDR2: SGHTA and FQGNSA. The CDR3, as DNA: TGTGCCAGCAGCTTAGCAAGGGGCAGCCGCACAGATACGCAGTATTTT. Translation gives CASSLARGSRTDTQYF. Full variable domain (missing parts from reference TRBV7-2 and TRBJ2-3): GAGVSQSPSNKVTEKGKDVELRCDPISGHTALYWYRQSLGQGLEFLIYFQGNSAPDKSGLPSDRFSAERTGGSVSTLTIQRTQQEDSAVYLCASSLARGSRTDTQYFGPGTRLTVL.

The V and J genes are TRBV7-9 and TRBJ2-7; the match to TRBD1 covers 9 bases. The CDR3 is made up of 15 amino acids. CDR1 SEHNR and CDR2 FQNEAQ come from the germline V gene (reference sequence). V lost 5 bases to trimming and J lost 2 bases; unmatched junction nucleotides: 7. The CDR3 sequence is CASSPRTGAAYEQYF. The CDR3 DNA is TGTGCCAGCAGCCCCCGGACAGGGGCAGCCTACGAGCAGTACTTC.

The chain links TRBV7-9 to TRBJ2-4; D is ambiguous. The ends were cut back, 1 base at V and 1 base at J, with 11 bases in the middle. CDR3 length equals 16 residues. CDR1 and CDR2 (germline): SEHNR, FQNEAQ (reference sequence). The CDR3 coding sequence is TGTGCCAGCAGCTTAGATCGGTTCGGGGCCAAAAACATTCAGTACTTC. Protein product: CASSLDRFGAKNIQYF. Filled out from reference TRBV7-9 and TRBJ2-4, the complete variable domain reads DTGVSQNPRHKITKRGQNVTFRCDPISEHNRLYWYRQTLGQGPEFLTYFQNEAQLEKSRLLSDRFSAERPKGSFSTLEIQRTEQGDSAMYLCASSLDRFGAKNIQYFGAGTRLSVL.

The chain carries TRBV11-3 and TRBJ1-1; D not certain. Germline assignment: CDR1 SGHNT and CDR2 YENEEA. This CDR3 comprises 14 residues. V lost 3 bases and J 3 bases, leaving 11 bases between the germline ends. This CDR3 reads CASSFTGGHTEAFF. The CDR3 coding sequence is TGTGCCAGCAGCTTCACTGGAGGGCACACTGAAGCTTTCTTT.

The chain carries TRBV7-2 and TRBJ2-5, with 7 bases fitting TRBD2. Looked up from germline, CDR1 is SGHTA and CDR2 is FQGNSA. CDR3 length: 14 residues. Germline trimming cut 3 bases from V and 3 bases from J; bases unmatched to any gene: 4. The CDR3 DNA is TGTGCCAGCAGCTTCATCCTAGCGGAAGAGACCCAGTACTTC. Protein: CASSFILAEETQYF.

The rearrangement links TRBV5-4 to TRBJ2-7; 10 bases are a match to TRBD1. This CDR3 has 15 amino acids. Unmatched junction bases numbered 4, after V lost 3 bases and J lost 1 base. CDR1 and CDR2 from the germline V gene are SGHNT and YYREEE (reference sequence). For the CDR3, the DNA is TGTGCCAGCAGCTCCGGGACAGGGGCGTCCTACGAGCAGTACTTC. This gives the protein CASSSGTGASYEQYF.

The chain recombines TRBV30 with TRBJ2-5; D call uncertain. V lost 0 bases and J 5 bases, leaving 7 bases between the germline ends. The CDR3 consists of 12 residues. CDR1 is GTSNPN, CDR2 SVGIG, per germline (reference sequence). The CDR3 is CAWSVIRETQYF. CDR3 DNA: TGTGCCTGGAGTGTCATACGGGAGACCCAGTACTTC.

This clone was counted only a few times. The V gene is TRBV4-1, the J gene TRBJ1-1; D gene uncertain. The CDR3 is 15 amino acids. Trimming took 3 bases from V and 6 from J, leaving 17 bases between them. Germline V lookup: CDR1 MGHRA, CDR2 YSYEKL. The CDR3 protein is CASSHPSEGLAEAFF. DNA of the CDR3: TGCGCCAGCAGCCACCCTTCGGAGGGTTTGGCTGAAGCTTTCTTT.